This T cell receptor (beta chain) is drawn from a study of blood T cell repertoires in COVID-19. Study-wide background: PBMCs, B-cell-depleted T cells, or T cells provided the cDNA or gDNA that made up the material.

Under the authors' procedure: Estimated nucleated cell counts came from reference gene primer amplification. Sequencing was performed with immunoSEQ multiplex PCR; in TCRdb, only in-frame clones are kept and a portion is missing. Clone size and the V and J calls come from that table; the DNA yielded D and trimming. The sample holds approximately 670,000 clones, 90% seen once. Looked up from germline, CDR1 is SEHNR and CDR2 is FQNEAQ (reference sequence). The CDR3 totals 15 residues. V was pared by 0 bases and J by 8 bases, with 3 bases of the junction left unmatched. The origin of this receptor is a woman younger than 30 with acute or convalescent COVID-19. Input material: peripheral blood. The chain links TRBV7-9 to TRBJ1-6; 8 bases line up with TRBD1. This CDR3 reads CASSLADRDYSPLHF. The CDR3 nucleotides read TGTGCCAGCAGCTTAGCGGACAGGGATTATTCACCCCTCCACTTT.